This TCR beta chain was found in a study of PD-1 blockade in classical Hodgkin lymphoma. The assay was immunoSEQ multiplex PCR, and TCRdb's table has in-frame clones only and misses some. The table has 30,000 to 40,000 clones, approximately 80% seen once; the top ten hold about 32%. Study-wide points: Nivolumab initiation under 1 year post-ASCT meant exclusion. Complete responders had baseline diversity similar to newly diagnosed patients. Diminished baseline TCR diversity has been reported in newly diagnosed patients relative to healthy donors.

Germline V lookup: CDR1 SGHKS, CDR2 YYEKEE (reference sequence). V dropped 3 bases and J dropped 2 bases, with 5 bases sitting between them. The CDR3 has 12 residues. Every patient experienced relapse after autologous stem cell transplantation, and brentuximab vedotin exposure varied. Relapsed/refractory classical Hodgkin lymphoma patients had complete, partial or progressive responses. About this clone itself: No antigen is known for it.

This TCR came from a human donor with classical Hodgkin lymphoma. The genes are TRBV5-5 and TRBJ1-1, with D possibly being TRBD1 (5 bases). Sequencing used peripheral blood mononuclear cells (PBMCs), obtained at baseline. The CDR3 coding sequence is TGTGCCAGCAGCTGGACAAACACTGAAGCTTTCTTT. Amino acid sequence: CASSWTNTEAFF.